Shown below are 30 T cell receptor beta chains from a single sample sequenced in a study of T cell changes during pregnancy in multiple sclerosis. Sequenced by immunoSEQ multiplex PCR; TCRdb stores in-frame clones only, minus some. The repertoire holds about 89,000 clones, with 94% as singletons. The starting material was peripheral blood, obtained in the third trimester of pregnancy. These receptors all come from a female donor with multiple sclerosis, enrolled in a pregnancy study.

The chain employs TRBV7-2 and TRBJ1-1; no clear D gene. The CDR3 is 13 amino acids. Germline-derived CDR1 and CDR2 are SGHTA and FQGNSA. V was trimmed by 5 bases and J by 5 bases, leaving 12 bases between them. CDR3 sequence reads: CASSQARRTEAFF. The CDR3 DNA is TGTGCCAGCAGCCAAGCCCGTCGAACTGAAGCTTTCTTT.

The V call is TRBV5-4, the J call TRBJ2-5; 11 bases fit TRBD1. Germline CDR1 SGHNT, CDR2 YYREEE (reference sequence). This CDR3 contains 14 residues. Trimming removed 4 bases from V and 4 bases from J; junction bases left unmatched: 3. This CDR3 reads CASSRDRGSETQYF. Here the CDR3 DNA reads TGTGCCAGCAGCCGGGACAGGGGGTCAGAGACCCAGTACTTC.

The chain employs TRBV4-1 and TRBJ2-1; possible D gene TRBD2, 5 bases. Per germline, CDR1 MGHRA and CDR2 YSYEKL. The CDR3 runs to 15 residues. V lost 6 bases and J lost 7, with 19 bases in between. The CDR3 DNA is TGCGCCAGCAGTCCGCGGACGGGATCCGTGAATGAGCAGTTCTTC. Its translation is CASSPRTGSVNEQFF.

V and J are TRBV28 and TRBJ2-7, with D tentatively TRBD2 (5 bases). This CDR3 has 18 residues. The germline V and J ends were trimmed by 6 bases and 13 bases, with 37 bases remaining between them. Germline loops: CDR1 MDHEN, CDR2 SYDVKM. CDR3 sequence: CASSTSTLGDVRTLTPYF. Written as DNA, the CDR3 is TGTGCCAGCAGCACCTCAACACTCGGGGATGTGAGGACCCTCACCCCCTACTTC.

The rearrangement links TRBV30 to TRBJ1-1, with 8 positions matching TRBD1. This CDR3 has 15 amino acids. V shed 2 bases, J shed 4 bases, and the junction held 9 bases outside the gene matches. In germline, CDR1 is GTSNPN, CDR2 SVGIG (reference sequence). Here the CDR3 DNA reads TGTGCCTGGAGTCAGTTTCGACAGGGGAGCACTGAAGCTTTCTTT. This gives the protein CAWSQFRQGSTEAFF. The full variable domain, its missing parts supplied by reference TRBV30 and TRBJ1-1, is SQTIHQWPATLVQPVGSPLSLECTVEGTSNPNLYWYRQAAGRGLQLLFYSVGIGQISSEVPQNLSASRPQDRQFILSSKKLLLSDSGFYLCAWSQFRQGSTEAFFGQGTRLTVV.

This chain links TRBV7-9 with TRBJ2-3; no clear D. Trimming took off 0 bases at V and 4 bases at J, with 8 bases between the two ends. The CDR3 loop spans 14 amino acids. Per germline, CDR1 SEHNR and CDR2 FQNEAQ (reference sequence). The CDR3 region is CASSLAGAADTQYF. The CDR3 nucleotides read TGTGCCAGCAGCTTAGCGGGCGCCGCAGATACGCAGTATTTT.

V and J are TRBV19 and TRBJ1-5; tentatively, D is TRBD1 (6 bases). This CDR3 has 14 amino acids. Between the trimmed V and J ends, which lost 0 bases and 5 bases, there was a span of 8 bases. CDR1 LNHDA and CDR2 SQIVND come from the germline V gene (reference sequence). The CDR3: CASSIDSGDQPQHF. The CDR3 DNA follows: TGTGCCAGTAGTATAGATTCAGGGGATCAGCCCCAGCATTTT.

The chain links TRBV6-4 to TRBJ2-7; D not resolved. Trimming removed 7 bases at V and 6 bases at J, with 13 bases between. This CDR3 region has 12 residues. Germline V gene lookup returns CDR1 MRHNA and CDR2 SNTAGT. This CDR3 reads CASKVRPLEQYF. In nucleotides, the CDR3 is TGTGCCAGCAAGGTCAGGCCGCTCGAGCAGTACTTC.

The chain recombines TRBV19 with TRBJ1-2, with a weak D call TRBD1 (6 bases). The CDR3 loop spans 15 amino acids. V was pared by 5 bases and J by 2 bases, with 15 bases between. Germline CDR1 and CDR2: LNHDA and SQIVND (reference sequence). The CDR3 bases are TGTGCCAGTAGTGTACAGGGAAAGCCAAACTATGGCTACACCTTC. It encodes CASSVQGKPNYGYTF.

This chain links TRBV27 with TRBJ2-7; 11 positions match TRBD1. There are 14 residues in the CDR3. CDR1 is MNHEY and CDR2 is SMNVEV in the germline V gene (reference sequence). V was pared by 3 bases and J by 5 bases, with 3 bases of the junction left unmatched. CDR3 residues: CASSFRDRGNEQYF. In nucleotides, the CDR3 is TGTGCCAGCAGTTTCCGGGACAGGGGGAACGAGCAGTACTTC.

The rearrangement joins TRBV4-1 to TRBJ2-3, with TRBD2 identical over 8 bases. V lost 1 base to trimming and J lost 4 bases; unmatched junction nucleotides: 13. The CDR3 is made up of 18 amino acids. Per germline, CDR1 MGHRA and CDR2 YSYEKL. This CDR3 reads CASSQVFAGGVEADTQYF. In nucleotides, the CDR3 is TGCGCCAGCAGCCAAGTGTTCGCGGGGGGCGTCGAGGCAGATACGCAGTATTTT.

This clone appeared a single time. This CDR3 reads CASSRQGRNTGELFF. CDR3 in DNA: TGTGCCAGCAGTCGACAGGGCAGAAACACCGGGGAGCTGTTTTTT. The chain carries TRBV28 and TRBJ2-2; 7 positions match TRBD1. Germline V gene lookup returns CDR1 MDHEN and CDR2 SYDVKM. The CDR3 extends over 15 amino acids. The V gene end was trimmed by 5 bases and the J gene end by 2 bases; junction bases not matched to a gene: 5.

This chain uses TRBV28 with TRBJ2-1; the D is unclear. The CDR3 contains 13 residues. Germline loops: CDR1 MDHEN, CDR2 SYDVKM. Trimming removed 2 bases at V and 6 bases at J, with 8 bases between. The CDR3 loop reads CASSLIYPNEQFF. As DNA, the CDR3 is TGTGCCAGCAGTTTAATCTACCCCAATGAGCAGTTCTTC.

This rearrangement joins TRBV5-1 to TRBJ2-7, with a weak D call TRBD1 (6 bases). The V end lost 4 bases, the J end lost 3 bases, and 11 bases lay between the germline ends. Germline V gene sequence: CDR1 SGHRS, CDR2 YFSETQ. The CDR3 covers 13 residues. CDR3 in DNA: TGCGCCAGCAGCCTGGGACACTTCTACGAGCAGTACTTC. Translating it yields CASSLGHFYEQYF. The variable domain in full, with the rest retrieved from reference TRBV5-1 and TRBJ2-7, is KAGVTQTPRYLIKTRGQQVTLSCSPISGHRSVSWYQQTPGQGLQFLFEYFSETQRNKGNFPGRFSGRQFSNSRSEMNVSTLELGDSALYLCASSLGHFYEQYFGPGTRLTVT.

This chain uses TRBV13 with TRBJ1-2; the D is unclear. CDR3 length equals 13 residues. Trimming removed 4 bases from V and 1 base from J, with 7 bases in between. The germline V gene has CDR1 PRHDT and CDR2 FYEKMQ (reference sequence). The CDR3 region has the DNA TGTGCCAGCAGCTCAACACGTAACTATGGCTACACCTTC. Amino acids: CASSSTRNYGYTF.

This CDR3 reads CSVDTGELGANVLTF. The CDR3 region has the DNA TGCAGCGTTGATACAGGGGAGTTAGGGGCCAACGTCCTGACTTTC. The chain carries TRBV29-1 and TRBJ2-6; 7 nucleotides match TRBD1. CDR1 SQVTM and CDR2 ANQGSEA come from the germline V gene. The CDR3 sequence is 15 residues long. Trimming removed 3 bases from V and 4 bases from J; junction bases left unmatched: 6.

This clone was seen once. This rearrangement joins TRBV4-3 to TRBJ2-3; 9 bases align to TRBD2. This CDR3 has 19 residues. Looked up from germline, CDR1 is LGHNA and CDR2 is YSLEER. J lost 0 bases, V lost 11 bases, and 21 bases had no gene match. CDR3 coding DNA: TGCGCCGCCGAAATGGACGAGTGCGGGAGGGCTGTGAGCACAGATACGCAGTATTTT. The encoded protein is CAAEMDECGRAVSTDTQYF.

The CDR3 here is CASSLKTGLQETQYF. Written as DNA, the CDR3 is TGTGCCAGCAGCTTGAAGACAGGGCTTCAAGAGACCCAGTACTTC. The gene calls are TRBV7-9 and TRBJ2-5, with TRBD1 matching over 7 bases. Losses at the gene ends were 3 bases for V and 2 bases for J; bases not matched to a gene: 6. CDR3 length equals 15 residues. Per the germline V gene, CDR1 is SEHNR and CDR2 is FQNEAQ (reference sequence).

This clone was detected once. The V and J genes are TRBV19 and TRBJ2-3; 9 bases fit TRBD2. Per the germline V gene, CDR1 is LNHDA and CDR2 is SQIVND (reference sequence). J gave up 3 bases and V 3 bases, and 4 bases lay outside the gene matches. This CDR3 is built from 15 residues. CDR3 DNA sequence: TGTGCCAGTAGTATCGGCGGGAGGGGAACAGATACGCAGTATTTT. Encoded protein: CASSIGGRGTDTQYF.

The chain couples TRBV27 to TRBJ1-1, with D uncertain. Trimming cost V 6 bases and J 2 bases, with 10 bases left between them. The CDR3 is 13 amino acids. Germline V CDR1 and CDR2: MNHEY, SMNVEV (reference sequence). In DNA form, the CDR3 reads TGTGCCAGCAGCCCCATGTCAAACACTGAAGCTTTCTTT. This codes for CASSPMSNTEAFF.

The chain combines TRBV6-5 with TRBJ2-1; D is uncertain. Germline lookup yields CDR1 MNHEY and CDR2 SVGAGI. Deletions cut 2 bases from V and 5 bases from J, with 7 bases between. This CDR3 comprises 13 residues. The CDR3 DNA is TGTGCCAGCAGTTACACGAGAAACAATGAGCAGTTCTTC. This codes for CASSYTRNNEQFF.

Concerning this clone itself: The DNA is left out, because the CDR3 cannot be placed on it with certainty; the CDR3 is given as TCRdb lists it. The rearrangement links TRBV30 to TRBJ2-3; no check of the table's D call, TRBD1, against the DNA was made. The germline CDR1 and CDR2 sequences are GTSNPN and SVGIG (reference sequence). The CDR3 has 15 residues if both end residues are counted. CDR3 amino acids: CAWGTGTGLLRNMNF.

This chain connects TRBV5-8 to TRBJ2-2, with D possibly TRBD2 on 5 matching bases. Trimming removed 2 bases at V and 7 bases at J, with 12 bases between. The CDR3 extends over 14 amino acids. Germline-derived CDR1 and CDR2 are SGHTS and YDEGEE. DNA for the CDR3: TGTGCCAGCAGCTTCGGTGTTGGGAGCGGGGAGCTGTTTTTT. Translating it yields CASSFGVGSGELFF.

The chain couples TRBV29-1 to TRBJ2-5; D is ambiguous. Germline V CDR1 and CDR2: SQVTM, ANQGSEA. The V end lost 0 bases, the J end lost 13 bases, and 12 bases lay between the germline ends. The CDR3 is made up of 11 amino acids. The CDR3 sequence is CSVEDSWVPYF. The CDR3 nucleotides read TGCAGCGTTGAAGATAGCTGGGTTCCGTACTTC.

V usage is TRBV11-3 and J usage is TRBJ2-3, with 11 nucleotides matching TRBD2. This CDR3 has 18 residues. From germline, CDR1 is SGHNT and CDR2 YENEEA. The trim removed 6 bases at V and 3 bases at J, leaving 14 bases unmatched. The CDR3 region is CASRQSGLADTVTDTQYF. CDR3 nucleotide sequence: TGTGCCAGCAGGCAATCGGGACTAGCGGATACTGTAACAGATACGCAGTATTTT. Combining the CDR3 with reference TRBV11-3 and TRBJ2-3 gives the whole variable domain EAGVVQSPRYKIIEKKQPVAFWCNPISGHNTLYWYLQNLGQGPELLIRYENEEAVDDSQLPKDRFSAERLKGVDSTLKIQPAELGDSAVYLCASRQSGLADTVTDTQYFGPGTRLTVL.

The chain is built from TRBV5-4 and TRBJ2-1; 10 bases fit TRBD2. V shed 3 bases and J 8 bases; nucleotides not matched to a gene: 11. The CDR3 has 16 residues. CDR1 is SGHNT, CDR2 YYREEE, per germline (reference sequence). CDR3 sequence: CASSSPASGSMYEQFF. As DNA, the CDR3 is TGTGCCAGCAGCTCCCCCGCTAGCGGGAGTATGTATGAGCAGTTCTTC.

In this sample, this clone turned up once. The chain links TRBV7-9 to TRBJ2-7; a weak D match, TRBD1 (5 bases). Looked up from germline, CDR1 is SEHNR and CDR2 is FQNEAQ (reference sequence). Between the trimmed V and J ends, which lost 5 bases and 3 bases, there was a span of 11 bases. The CDR3 runs 13 residues. The CDR3 DNA reads as TGTGCCAGCAGCCCAGGGCCACGCTACGAGCAGTACTTC. It translates to CASSPGPRYEQYF.

The chain couples TRBV6-1 to TRBJ2-1; the D gene is possibly TRBD2 (7 bases). Trimming left V 4 bases short and J 9 bases short, with 22 bases between. Germline V CDR1 and CDR2: MNHNS, SASEGT. The CDR3 has 16 residues. CDR3 coding DNA: TGTGCCAGCAGTGCGAAGGCCCGGGGGGCGCAGATTGAGCAGTTCTTC. It specifies CASSAKARGAQIEQFF.

This chain connects TRBV9 to TRBJ1-5; 10 nucleotides line up with TRBD1. Germline lookup yields CDR1 SGDLS and CDR2 YYNGEE. V lost 2 bases and J lost 5; bases outside the gene matches: 1. The CDR3 loop spans 14 amino acids. This CDR3 is CASSVGQGDQPQHF. In DNA, the CDR3 is TGTGCCAGCAGCGTCGGACAGGGGGATCAGCCCCAGCATTTT.

The chain has TRBV11-2 and TRBJ2-7, with D perhaps TRBD2 (5 bases). The V and J ends lost 5 bases and 0 bases respectively, with 14 bases between them. The germline gives CDR1 SGHAT, CDR2 FQNNGV. CDR3 length equals 15 residues. In DNA, the CDR3 is TGTGCCAGCAGCCCGTCTTGGGGAGACTCCTACGAGCAGTACTTC. Amino acids: CASSPSWGDSYEQYF.